This T cell receptor (beta chain) was retrieved from a study of cytomegalovirus exposure and HLA in healthy donors. Both 60 Vbeta primers and 13 Jbeta primers went into the PCR. Clones were read by immunoSEQ multiplex PCR, and TCRdb kept only the in-frame ones, dropping some. This sample has roughly 70,000 clones, with about 80% found just once. Comments on this clone: Its antigen is still unknown.

After removal of 4 bases from V and 9 bases from J, the junction contained 19 bases not matched to a gene. Germline CDR1 SGDLS, CDR2 YYNGEE. The length of the CDR3 is 17 residues. Notes on the study in general: Most subjects had HLA-A and HLA-B alleles reportedly predicted accurately by TCR beta sequences.

Those who donated were healthy bone marrow donors. The receptor was derived from a man between 50 and 59 years old in good health and CMV-seronegative. The gene calls are TRBV9 and TRBJ2-1, with TRBD2 identical over 7 bases. The source material was PBMCs. CDR3 residues: CASSNHPGGGLGGEQFF. CDR3 in DNA: TGTGCCAGCAGCAACCACCCGGGCGGGGGACTGGGTGGTGAGCAGTTCTTC.